The 22 T cell receptor beta chains given below trace back to one sample, sequenced in a study of cytomegalovirus exposure and HLA in healthy donors. The PCR was carried out with 60 Vbeta primers and 13 Jbeta primers. Some clones are missing from TCRdb's copy, which holds only in-frame ones; the method was immunoSEQ multiplex PCR. Here the sample spans about 160,000 clones, roughly 84% being singletons. Sequences were obtained from PBMCs. These receptors originate from a man aged 18 to 30 in good health and CMV-seropositive.

This clone appeared a few times. The chain couples TRBV5-6 to TRBJ2-5; tentatively, D is TRBD1 (5 bases). This CDR3 has 15 amino acids. CDR1 SGHDT and CDR2 YYEEEE come from the germline V gene. With 5 bases removed from V and 5 bases from J, the gap between germline ends came to 19 bases. The CDR3 here is CASSTTREGTETQYF. The CDR3 DNA reads TGTGCCAGCAGTACGACCAGGGAAGGAACGGAGACCCAGTACTTC.

J is TRBJ2-3 and V is TRBV2; 14 bases fit TRBD2. V trimming: 6 bases; J trimming: 5 bases; junction bases outside the gene matches: 13. Per germline, CDR1 SNHLY and CDR2 FYNNEI. This CDR3 is built from 18 residues. Written as DNA, the CDR3 is TGTGCCAGCAGCGGGACTAGCGGGGGCCCCCTGGATCTAGATACGCAGTATTTT. Translation gives CASSGTSGGPLDLDTQYF.

The chain combines TRBV7-9 with TRBJ1-2, with D maybe TRBD1 (5 bases). The CDR3 consists of 12 residues. In germline, CDR1 is SEHNR, CDR2 FQNEAQ (reference sequence). V lost 7 bases to trimming and J lost 7 bases, with 13 bases between them. As DNA, the CDR3 is TGTGCCAGCACGCCCCCAGGGCTTGGCTACACCTTC. It translates to CASTPPGLGYTF.

The V and J genes are TRBV7-6 and TRBJ2-3; D may be TRBD2 (5 bases). CDR1 is SGHVS, CDR2 FNYEAQ, per germline. The CDR3 sequence is 15 residues long. Trimming removed 6 bases at V and 0 bases at J, with 13 bases between. DNA of the CDR3: TGTGCCAGCAGTCCTGACGGAGGAAGCACAGATACGCAGTATTTT. Protein: CASSPDGGSTDTQYF.

J is TRBJ2-5 and V is TRBV6-5; tentative D call: TRBD2 (7 bases). Germline CDR1 is MNHEY and CDR2 is SVGAGI. The germline V and J ends were trimmed by 2 bases and 5 bases, with 15 bases remaining between them. CDR3 length: 15 amino acids. CDR3 sequence: CASSYLGQAGETQYF. The CDR3 coding sequence is TGTGCCAGCAGTTACCTGGGACAAGCGGGGGAGACCCAGTACTTC.

The chain recombines TRBV18 with TRBJ2-2; no clear D. Germline values: CDR1 KGHSH, CDR2 LQKENI. Between the trimmed V and J ends, which lost 0 bases and 3 bases, there was a span of 14 bases. This CDR3 has 17 residues. The CDR3 reads CASSPPVASRYTGELFF. The CDR3, as DNA: TGTGCCAGCTCACCACCCGTTGCTAGTCGGTACACCGGGGAGCTGTTTTTT.

This clone was seen more than once but under ten times. This chain connects TRBV4-1 to TRBJ1-1; D unresolved. Germline V CDR1 and CDR2: MGHRA, YSYEKL. The CDR3 spans 14 residues. With 1 base removed from V and 2 bases from J, the gap between germline ends came to 8 bases. The CDR3 spells CASSQGVTNTEAFF. Here the CDR3 DNA reads TGCGCCAGCAGCCAAGGAGTGACAAACACTGAAGCTTTCTTT.

The rearrangement uses TRBV5-1 and TRBJ2-1, with 11 bases aligning to TRBD1. The germline V gene has CDR1 SGHRS and CDR2 YFSETQ. The CDR3 runs to 17 residues. The ends lost 4 bases at V and 8 bases at J; junction bases unmatched: 14. The CDR3, as DNA: TGCGCCAGCAGCCCGACCTCCGGGACAGGGGGGGTGCATGAGCAGTTCTTC. This codes for CASSPTSGTGGVHEQFF.

The chain links TRBV5-4 to TRBJ2-5, with 7 bases that match TRBD1. The CDR3 sequence is 14 residues long. Germline V gene sequence: CDR1 SGHNT, CDR2 YYREEE (reference sequence). With 4 bases clipped from V and 1 base from J, the junction kept 4 bases outside the gene matches. CDR3 sequence reads: CASSAGTAQETQYF. The CDR3 coding sequence is TGTGCCAGCAGCGCCGGGACAGCCCAAGAGACCCAGTACTTC.

The chain joins TRBV6-1 to TRBJ1-2, with 10 bases lining up with TRBD1. The CDR3 is made up of 15 amino acids. Unmatched junction bases numbered 12, after V lost 7 bases and J lost 7 bases. CDR1 and CDR2 (germline): MNHNS, SASEGT. Here the CDR3 reads CASTLGGTGDRGYTF. The CDR3 nucleotides read TGTGCCAGCACCCTTGGCGGGACAGGGGATCGTGGCTACACCTTC.

The rearrangement links TRBV29-1 to TRBJ2-7; the D gene is possibly TRBD1 (5 bases). Germline CDR1 is SQVTM and CDR2 is ANQGSEA. CDR3 length equals 13 residues. Trimming pared 1 base from V and 1 base from J, leaving 8 bases between. The CDR3 coding sequence is TGCAGCGTTGAAGCTGACAGATCCTACGAGCAGTACTTC. Protein: CSVEADRSYEQYF.

The genes are TRBV30 and TRBJ1-5, with D unclear. CDR1 is GTSNPN, CDR2 SVGIG, per germline (reference sequence). V was shortened by 4 bases and J by 5 bases, with 12 bases between the two germline ends. CDR3 length equals 13 residues. CDR3 DNA sequence: TGTGCCTGGAACAGAGCTCCCCATCAGCCCCAGCATTTT. Its protein is CAWNRAPHQPQHF.

V usage is TRBV2 and J usage is TRBJ2-3; a weak D match, TRBD1 (5 bases). V shed 3 bases and J shed 0 bases, with 10 bases lying between them. Germline values: CDR1 SNHLY, CDR2 FYNNEI. The length of the CDR3 is 15 residues. This chain's CDR3 is CASSEQGTSTDTQYF. CDR3 nucleotides: TGTGCCAGCAGTGAGCAGGGTACTAGCACAGATACGCAGTATTTT.

This clone was picked up a small number of times. The chain carries TRBV7-2 and TRBJ2-7; D might be TRBD2 (6 bases). The germline V gene has CDR1 SGHTA and CDR2 FQGNSA. V was shortened by 2 bases and J by 7 bases, with 15 bases between the two germline ends. The length of the CDR3 is 14 residues. This CDR3 is CASSLPPGRREQYF. CDR3 in DNA: TGTGCCAGCAGCTTACCGCCGGGGAGGAGAGAGCAGTACTTC. The complete variable domain, with remaining parts taken from reference TRBV7-2 and TRBJ2-7, reads GAGVSQSPSNKVTEKGKDVELRCDPISGHTALYWYRQSLGQGLEFLIYFQGNSAPDKSGLPSDRFSAERTGGSVSTLTIQRTQQEDSAVYLCASSLPPGRREQYFGPGTRLTVT.

The chain recombines TRBV2 with TRBJ1-5; 8 positions match TRBD1. Germline V gene lookup returns CDR1 SNHLY and CDR2 FYNNEI. This CDR3 comprises 18 residues. Trimming removed 0 bases from V and 4 bases from J; junction bases left unmatched: 11. The DNA for the CDR3 is TGTGCCAGCAGTGAAGCGCTTCTGTCGGGACAGGCAAATCAGCCCCAGCATTTT. Protein: CASSEALLSGQANQPQHF.

J is TRBJ1-1 and V is TRBV7-9; D unclear. Germline CDR1 reads SEHNR; CDR2 reads FQNEAQ (reference sequence). The V gene lost 3 bases and the J gene lost 1 base, with 15 bases spanning the gap. CDR3 length: 16 amino acids. CDR3 amino acids: CASSLMTRSGNTEAFF. The DNA of the CDR3 is TGTGCCAGCAGCTTGATGACAAGGAGCGGGAACACTGAAGCTTTCTTT.

This clone was found once. The chain combines TRBV7-8 with TRBJ1-2; D is unclear. The CDR3 has 13 amino acids. Trimming pared 11 bases from V and 4 bases from J, leaving 17 bases between. Germline V CDR1 and CDR2: SGHVS, FQNEAQ. The CDR3 here is CASVDREGYGYTF. CDR3 in DNA: TGTGCCTCCGTAGACCGGGAGGGCTATGGCTACACCTTC. The entire variable domain, with the rest obtained from reference TRBV7-8 and TRBJ1-2, is as follows: GAGVSQSPRYKVAKRGQDVALRCDPISGHVSLFWYQQALGQGPEFLTYFQNEAQLDKSGLPSDRFFAERPEGSVSTLKIQRTQQEDSAVYLCASVDREGYGYTFGSGTRLTVV.

The V and J genes are TRBV6-4 and TRBJ2-3, with 10 bases matching TRBD2. In germline, CDR1 is MRHNA, CDR2 SNTAGT. The CDR3 covers 15 residues. The V segment lost 6 bases and the J segment 1 base; nucleotides outside the gene matches: 4. The CDR3 nucleotides are TGTGCCAGCAGCGCCGGGACTAGCGGCACAGATACGCAGTATTTT. Translating it yields CASSAGTSGTDTQYF.

This chain uses TRBV6-1 with TRBJ1-3; 7 positions agree with TRBD1. This CDR3 has 14 residues. Germline CDR1 and CDR2: MNHNS and SASEGT. The trim removed 7 bases at V and 2 bases at J, leaving 5 bases unmatched. Here the CDR3 DNA reads TGTGCCAGCATTCTGGGGACAGCTGGAAACACCATATATTTT. Its protein is CASILGTAGNTIYF.

The gene calls are TRBV4-3 and TRBJ2-2; 7 bases line up with TRBD2. Germline V gives CDR1 LGHNA, CDR2 YSLEER. The CDR3 sequence is 17 residues long. Trimming at V came to 0 bases and at J to 2 bases, leaving 6 bases not matched to a gene. The CDR3 sequence: CASSQEGGGGNTGELFF. CDR3 bases: TGCGCCAGCAGCCAAGAGGGCGGGGGAGGCAACACCGGGGAGCTGTTTTTT.

The J gene is TRBJ1-1, the V gene TRBV10-3, with D perhaps TRBD1 (6 bases). The V end lost 2 bases, the J end lost 7 bases, and 11 bases lay between the germline ends. Germline assignment: CDR1 ENHRY and CDR2 SYGVKD. There are 13 residues in the CDR3. CDR3 sequence: CAISEGGAYEAFF. For the CDR3, the DNA is TGTGCCATCAGTGAGGGGGGCGCATATGAAGCTTTCTTT.

The gene calls are TRBV2 and TRBJ2-1; TRBD2 matches at 11 bases. Unmatched junction bases numbered 6, after V lost 7 bases and J lost 4 bases. The CDR3 totals 15 residues. Germline CDR1 reads SNHLY; CDR2 reads FYNNEI. This CDR3 is CASKTSGGVYNEQFF. The DNA for the CDR3 is TGTGCCAGCAAAACTAGCGGGGGCGTATACAATGAGCAGTTCTTC. Filled out from reference TRBV2 and TRBJ2-1, the complete variable domain reads EPEVTQTPSHQVTQMGQEVILRCVPISNHLYFYWYRQILGQKVEFLVSFYNNEISEKSEIFDDQFSVERPDGSNFTLKIRSTKLEDSAMYFCASKTSGGVYNEQFFGPGTRLTVL.